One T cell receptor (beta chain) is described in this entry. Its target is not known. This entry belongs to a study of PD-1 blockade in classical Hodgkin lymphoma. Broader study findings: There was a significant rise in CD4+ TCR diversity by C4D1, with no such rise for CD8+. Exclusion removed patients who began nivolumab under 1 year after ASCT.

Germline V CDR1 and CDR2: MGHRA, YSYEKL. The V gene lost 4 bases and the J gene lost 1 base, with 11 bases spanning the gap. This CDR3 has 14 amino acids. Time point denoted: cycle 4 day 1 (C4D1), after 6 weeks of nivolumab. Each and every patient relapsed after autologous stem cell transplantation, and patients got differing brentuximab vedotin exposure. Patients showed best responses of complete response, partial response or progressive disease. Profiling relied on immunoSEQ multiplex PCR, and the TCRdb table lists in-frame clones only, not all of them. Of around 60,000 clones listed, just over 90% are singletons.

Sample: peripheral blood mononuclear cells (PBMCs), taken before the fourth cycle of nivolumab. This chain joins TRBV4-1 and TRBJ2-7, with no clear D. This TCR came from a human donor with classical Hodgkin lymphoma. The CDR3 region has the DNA TGCGCCAGCAGCCTAACAGAGTCGTCCTACGAGCAGTACTTC. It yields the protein CASSLTESSYEQYF.